These 21 T cell receptor beta chains came from one sample sequenced in a study of T cells in Graves' hyperthyroidism and ophthalmopathy. Amplification of TCR beta CDR3 regions used RNA as the template. The HTBI primer set served for first-round RT-PCR of the TCR CDR3. Using its own MiXCR run on the multiplex PCR reads, TCRdb lists one record per CDR3 protein. The table has roughly 170,000 distinct CDR3 sequences, over 15% seen once. Sequencing input: blood. These receptors all stem from a woman aged 45-60 years with Graves' hyperthyroidism.

V and J are TRBV11-3 and TRBJ2-5; 7 bases are shared with TRBD1. The CDR3 is made up of 15 amino acids. V lost 5 bases and J lost 1; bases outside the gene matches: 7. Germline CDR1 SGHNT, CDR2 YENEEA. The CDR3 DNA is TGTGCCAGCAGCCCCCGCAGGGGGTCCCAAGAGACCCAGTACTTC. It is translated as CASSPRRGSQETQYF.

The chain combines TRBV7-2 with TRBJ2-7; 11 nucleotides line up with TRBD1. V gave up 4 bases and J gave up 6 bases; unmatched junction bases: 11. The CDR3 spans 16 residues. Germline V gene lookup returns CDR1 SGHTA and CDR2 FQGNSA. The CDR3 nucleotides read TGTGCCAGCAGCTCCCCCGGGACAGGGGGTTCCCTCGAGCAGTACTTC. Its translation is CASSSPGTGGSLEQYF.

This clonotype was counted a few times. The chain recombines TRBV4-1 with TRBJ1-2, with D perhaps TRBD1 (6 bases). CDR3 length equals 14 residues. V was shortened by 4 bases and J by 8 bases, with 17 bases between the two germline ends. CDR1 and CDR2 (germline): MGHRA, YSYEKL. The CDR3 DNA follows: TGCGCCAGCAGCCCCCAACAGGGCTTCTGGGGCTACACCTTC. Translating gives CASSPQQGFWGYTF.

In regard to this clonotype: A much larger clone is a single base away; this may be a read error. V is TRBV14 and J is TRBJ1-2, with D perhaps matching TRBD1 (5 bases). V was cut by 0 bases and J by 4 bases, with 15 bases left in between. The CDR3 contains 16 residues. Germline CDR1 is SGHDN and CDR2 is FVKESK. CDR3 nucleotide sequence: TGTGCCAGCAGCCAAGATGGGGCAGGAGCGTCCTATGGCTACACCTTC. Amino acids: CASSQDGAGASYGYTF.

This clonotype has ten or more counts. This chain uses TRBV6-5 with TRBJ2-7, with D perhaps matching TRBD1 or TRBD2 (5 bases each). The CDR3 is made up of 14 amino acids. V was cut by 2 bases and J by 2 bases, with 10 bases left in between. Per the germline V gene, CDR1 is MNHEY and CDR2 is SVGAGI. The CDR3 DNA sequence: TGTGCCAGCAGTTACGGAAGGGGAGCCTACGAGCAGTACTTC. This translates into CASSYGRGAYEQYF.

This clonotype has at least ten counts. The chain carries TRBV20-1 and TRBJ1-5; 8 bases line up with TRBD1. This CDR3 region has 14 residues. Germline V gene data show CDR1 as DFQATT and CDR2 as SNEGSKA (reference sequence). The trim removed 6 bases at V and 2 bases at J, leaving 6 bases unmatched. CDR3 in amino acids: CSASKTGGNQPQHF. CDR3 DNA: TGCAGTGCCTCGAAGACAGGGGGCAATCAGCCCCAGCATTTT.

V is TRBV18 and J is TRBJ1-2; 7 bases align to TRBD1. CDR3 length: 14 residues. CDR1 and CDR2 (germline): KGHSH, LQKENI. With V trimmed by 3 bases and J by 5 bases, 6 bases remained unmatched. The CDR3 loop is CASSPWDSVYGYTF. The CDR3 DNA reads as TGTGCCAGCTCACCCTGGGACAGCGTTTATGGCTACACCTTC. Full variable domain (outside the CDR3, taken from reference TRBV18 and TRBJ1-2): NAGVMQNPRHLVRRRGQEARLRCSPMKGHSHVYWYRQLPEEGLKFMVYLQKENIIDESGMPKERFSAEFPKEGPSILRIQQVVRGDSAAYFCASSPWDSVYGYTFGSGTRLTVV.

This clonotype occurred many times. The gene calls are TRBV7-2 and TRBJ2-5; 8 bases align to TRBD2. Germline trimming cut 6 bases from V and 0 bases from J; bases unmatched to any gene: 6. Germline values: CDR1 SGHTA, CDR2 FQGNSA. CDR3 size: 15 residues. The CDR3, as DNA: TGTGCCAGCAGAAGGGCTAGCGGGTACCAAGAGACCCAGTACTTC. This translates into CASRRASGYQETQYF.

This clonotype was seen at least ten times. The CDR3 loop is CASSLQGDYEQYF. The CDR3 coding sequence is TGCGCCAGCAGCTTGCAGGGTGACTACGAGCAGTACTTC. The V and J genes are TRBV5-1 and TRBJ2-7, with D perhaps TRBD1 (5 bases). The germline V gene has CDR1 SGHRS and CDR2 YFSETQ. V lost 1 base and J lost 3, with 8 bases in between. This CDR3 spans 13 amino acids.

This chain links TRBV29-1 with TRBJ1-2, with D possibly being TRBD1 (6 bases). The V gene lost 6 bases and the J gene lost 4 bases, with 18 bases spanning the gap. CDR1 and CDR2 (germline): SQVTM, ANQGSEA. The CDR3 runs to 14 residues. CDR3 protein: CSVRGGGGGYGYTF. In DNA, the CDR3 is TGCAGCGTCCGTGGGGGGGGAGGGGGCTATGGCTACACCTTC.

This chain links TRBV7-4 with TRBJ2-5; D possibly corresponds to TRBD1 (6 bases). The CDR3 has 16 amino acids. Germline loops: CDR1 SGHVT, CDR2 SQSDAQ. V lost 4 bases and J 5 bases, leaving 20 bases between the germline ends. As DNA, the CDR3 is TGTGCCAGCAGCTCAAAGCCCGGACAGCCAGGGGAGACCCAGTACTTC. It encodes CASSSKPGQPGETQYF.

At least ten counts were recorded for this clonotype. The chain carries TRBV20-1 and TRBJ1-1; no definite D call. V lost 0 bases and J 1 base, leaving 15 bases between the germline ends. This CDR3 has 16 amino acids. Germline V gene lookup returns CDR1 DFQATT and CDR2 SNEGSKA (reference sequence). This chain's CDR3 is CSARDKGLTRNTEAFF. The CDR3 DNA is TGCAGTGCTAGAGATAAGGGATTAACGCGGAACACTGAAGCTTTCTTT.

In this sample, this clonotype turned up many times. The V call is TRBV2, the J call TRBJ1-2; a possible D gene is TRBD1 (5 bases). V lost 3 bases and J 4 bases, leaving 6 bases between the germline ends. Germline lookup yields CDR1 SNHLY and CDR2 FYNNEI. This CDR3 is 12 amino acids long. The CDR3, as DNA: TGTGCCAGCAGTGACAGGGTCTATGGCTACACCTTC. Translated: CASSDRVYGYTF.

This clonotype has a count of ten or more. V gene TRBV19 combines with J gene TRBJ1-2, with 7 nucleotides matching TRBD1. The germline V gene has CDR1 LNHDA and CDR2 SQIVND (reference sequence). This CDR3 is built from 11 residues. V lost 6 bases and J lost 6; bases outside the gene matches: 1. The CDR3 loop reads CASRTGDGYTF. CDR3 DNA: TGTGCCAGTAGAACAGGGGATGGCTACACCTTC.

This clonotype was recorded many times. This chain uses TRBV2 with TRBJ2-5, with 7 bases identical to TRBD1. Germline V gene data show CDR1 as SNHLY and CDR2 as FYNNEI. With V trimmed by 4 bases and J by 3 bases, 8 bases remained unmatched. CDR3 length: 15 amino acids. The CDR3 protein is CASSGQGSAEETQYF. The CDR3 DNA sequence: TGTGCCAGCAGTGGACAGGGATCAGCTGAAGAGACCCAGTACTTC. The full variable domain, rest sourced from reference TRBV2 and TRBJ2-5, is EPEVTQTPSHQVTQMGQEVILRCVPISNHLYFYWYRQILGQKVEFLVSFYNNEISEKSEIFDDQFSVERPDGSNFTLKIRSTKLEDSAMYFCASSGQGSAEETQYFGPGTRLLVL.

This clonotype was detected ten times or more. V usage is TRBV20-1 and J usage is TRBJ1-5; D uncertain. This CDR3 contains 12 residues. CDR1 and CDR2 (germline): DFQATT, SNEGSKA (reference sequence). V was shortened by 4 bases and J by 7 bases, with 11 bases between the two germline ends. The CDR3 sequence: CSATLGSQPQHF. In nucleotides, the CDR3 is TGCAGTGCTACCCTGGGATCCCAGCCCCAGCATTTT.

The sample holds many counts of this clonotype. The chain recombines TRBV28 with TRBJ1-6, with D maybe TRBD1 (6 bases). V dropped 3 bases and J dropped 5 bases, with 11 bases sitting between them. CDR1 and CDR2 from the germline V gene are MDHEN and SYDVKM. There are 15 residues in the CDR3. The CDR3 loop is CASSFPDSNNSPLHF. The CDR3 DNA sequence: TGTGCCAGCAGTTTCCCGGACAGCAATAATTCACCCCTCCACTTT.

Many counts were recorded for this clonotype. This sequence joins TRBV5-4 and TRBJ1-4; 8 nucleotides line up with TRBD1. Trimming at V came to 4 bases and at J to 7 bases, leaving 6 bases not matched to a gene. The germline gives CDR1 SGHNT, CDR2 YYREEE (reference sequence). CDR3 length: 14 amino acids. CDR3 residues: CASSRTGMTEKLFF. Here the CDR3 DNA reads TGTGCCAGCAGCCGGACAGGGATGACTGAAAAACTGTTTTTT.

CDR3 bases: TGTGCCAGCTCACCACCGGAGGCGCTTGGCACTGAAGCTTTCTTT. This translates into CASSPPEALGTEAFF. The chain combines TRBV18 with TRBJ1-1; D is ambiguous. The CDR3 is made up of 15 amino acids. Germline loops: CDR1 KGHSH, CDR2 LQKENI. V lost 0 bases and J 4 bases, leaving 12 bases between the germline ends.

The table lists this clonotype with many counts. The chain has TRBV9 and TRBJ1-2; D unresolved. CDR3 length equals 14 residues. Trimming pared 5 bases from V and 6 bases from J, leaving 17 bases between. Germline V gives CDR1 SGDLS, CDR2 YYNGEE. CDR3 DNA: TGTGCCAGCAGATCCGCCCGGGGTACGAATGGCTACACCTTC. It codes for CASRSARGTNGYTF.

This clonotype was seen ten or more times. The rearrangement joins TRBV2 to TRBJ1-1, with a weak D call TRBD1 (5 bases). This CDR3 has 14 residues. Trimming removed 8 bases from V and 8 bases from J, with 21 bases in between. Germline CDR1 is SNHLY and CDR2 is FYNNEI. CDR3 in amino acids: CASRLSQGNLEAFF. In DNA form, the CDR3 reads TGTGCCAGCCGTTTAAGCCAGGGAAACCTGGAAGCTTTCTTT. Variable domain in full (rest from reference TRBV2 and TRBJ1-1): EPEVTQTPSHQVTQMGQEVILRCVPISNHLYFYWYRQILGQKVEFLVSFYNNEISEKSEIFDDQFSVERPDGSNFTLKIRSTKLEDSAMYFCASRLSQGNLEAFFGQGTRLTVV.